The TCR beta chain under discussion was sequenced for a study of cytomegalovirus exposure and HLA in healthy donors. Both 60 Vbeta primers and 13 Jbeta primers went into the PCR. Profiling relied on immunoSEQ multiplex PCR, and the TCRdb table lists in-frame clones only, not all of them. The sample contains 150,000 to 200,000 clones, roughly 80% of which appear only once. This clone was seen a single time. Germline V lookup: CDR1 ENHRY, CDR2 SYGVKD. J was trimmed by 4 bases and V by 6 bases; bases with no gene match: 6. The CDR3 is made up of 14 amino acids. The chain uses TRBV10-3 and TRBJ1-1, with 9 bases that match TRBD1. The sample taken for sequencing was PBMCs. This TCR was recovered from a woman between 45 and 65 years old in good health and CMV-seronegative. CDR3 DNA: TGTGCCATCAGAAGGGACAGGGTGGCCACTGAAGCTTTCTTT. This sequence encodes CAIRRDRVATEAFF.